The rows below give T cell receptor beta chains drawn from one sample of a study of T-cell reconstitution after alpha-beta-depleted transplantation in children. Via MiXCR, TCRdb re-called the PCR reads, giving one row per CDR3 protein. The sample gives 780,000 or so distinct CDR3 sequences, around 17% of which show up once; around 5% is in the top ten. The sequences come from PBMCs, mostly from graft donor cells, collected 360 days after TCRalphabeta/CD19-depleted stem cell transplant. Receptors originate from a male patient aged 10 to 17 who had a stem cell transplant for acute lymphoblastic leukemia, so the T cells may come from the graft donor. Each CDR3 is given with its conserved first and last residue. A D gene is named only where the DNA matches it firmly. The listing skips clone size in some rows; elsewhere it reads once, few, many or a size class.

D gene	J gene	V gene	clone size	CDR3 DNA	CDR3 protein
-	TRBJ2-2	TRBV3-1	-	TGTGCCAGCAGCCCAGACTTGTCCGGGGAGCTGTTTTTT	CASSPDLSGELFF
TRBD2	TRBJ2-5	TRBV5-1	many	TGCGCCAGCAGTCGACTAGCGGGAGGAGAGACCCAGTACTTC	CASSRLAGGETQYF
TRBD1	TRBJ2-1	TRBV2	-	TGTGCCAGCCGGATAGGGACAGGGTACAATGAGCAGTTCTTC	CASRIGTGYNEQFF
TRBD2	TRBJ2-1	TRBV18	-	TGTGCCAGCTCACCACGGGGAGTAGCGGGAGGCAATGAGCAGTTCTTC	CASSPRGVAGGNEQFF
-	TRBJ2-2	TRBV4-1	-	TGCGCCAGCAGCCACGATGTAATTGGAGGGGCCACCGGGGAGCTGTTTTTT	CASSHDVIGGATGELFF
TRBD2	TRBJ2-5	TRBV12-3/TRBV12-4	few	TGTGCCAGCAGTTTGAGAGCGGGAGGACGGGGGGAGACCCAGTACTTC	CASSLRAGGRGETQYF
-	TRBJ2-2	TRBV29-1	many	TGCAGCGTTCCGGACGGCGTAGGGCGGGGTGGCTCCGGGGAGCTGTTTTTT	CSVPDGVGRGGSGELFF
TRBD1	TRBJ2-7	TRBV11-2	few	TGTGCCAGCAGCTTAGGGGACAGGGAGATAAGCTCCTACGAGCAGTACTTC	CASSLGDREISSYEQYF
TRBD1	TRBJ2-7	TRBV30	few	TGTGCCTGGGATAACAGGGGCGAAGAGCAGTACTTC	CAWDNRGEEQYF
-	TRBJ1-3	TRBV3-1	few	TGTGCCAGCACCCAACAGCGAAGCTCTGGAAACACCATATATTTT	CASTQQRSSGNTIYF
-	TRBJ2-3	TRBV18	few	TGTGCCAGCTCACCCTTGAAAAGCTACACAGATACGCAGTATTTT	CASSPLKSYTDTQYF
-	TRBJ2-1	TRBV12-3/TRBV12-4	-	TGTGCCAGCAGTTTACCCCCCACTAGGCCGCAGAGGGAGCAGTTCTTC	CASSLPPTRPQREQFF
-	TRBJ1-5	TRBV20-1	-	TGCAGTGCTAGGGTAGGGCAGCCCTACAATCAGCCCCAGCATTTT	CSARVGQPYNQPQHF
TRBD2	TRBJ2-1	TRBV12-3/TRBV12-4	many	TGTGCCAGCAGTTTCTTCACTAGCGGGAGGGAAGAGCAGTTCTTC	CASSFFTSGREEQFF
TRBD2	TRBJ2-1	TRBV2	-	TGTGCCAGCAACGTCGCGGGGGGAAGCTCCTACAATGAGCAGTTCTTC	CASNVAGGSSYNEQFF